Each of the 20 T cell receptor beta chains below was sequenced from the same sample in a study of shared clonotypes between healthy human individuals. The protocol was immunoSEQ multiplex PCR, while the TCRdb copy is restricted to in-frame clones and leaves out a portion. The data hold fewer than 3 million clones, with around 92% observed a single time. Sequencing was performed on naive CD4+ T cells from PBMCs. As for subset: CD45RA+ positively selected. The origin of the receptors is a man between 18 and 29 years old in good health. Some clones in this sample may be carry-over from other donors' samples.

The rearrangement links TRBV18 to TRBJ2-1; D is uncertain. The CDR3 extends over 14 amino acids. V gave up 0 bases and J gave up 0 bases, with 3 bases separating them. In germline, CDR1 is KGHSH, CDR2 LQKENI. The CDR3 loop reads CASSPPASYNEQFF. DNA for the CDR3: TGTGCCAGCTCACCACCAGCCTCCTACAATGAGCAGTTCTTC.

About this clone itself: Sequence at one end of the junction differs from germline and may be a read error. The chain uses TRBV11-2 and TRBJ2-7; the D is unclear. Germline V gene sequence: CDR1 SGHAT, CDR2 FQNNGV. The CDR3 runs to 16 residues. The CDR3 DNA reads TGTGCCGGCAGCTTAGGCCCCGTAGGCAGCTCCTACGAGCAGTACTTC. Amino acids: CAGSLGPVGSSYEQYF.

This clone was detected only a few times. The chain links TRBV25-1 to TRBJ2-1, with TRBD2 matching 8 bases. The CDR3 consists of 16 residues. Trimming cost V 7 bases and J 7 bases; bases outside gene matches: 15. Germline-derived CDR1 and CDR2 are MGHDK and SYGVNS. CDR3 protein: CASTSSGAGVANEQFF. CDR3 nucleotide sequence: TGTGCCAGCACCTCCAGTGGAGCGGGAGTGGCGAATGAGCAGTTCTTC. The full variable domain, completed using reference TRBV25-1 and TRBJ2-1, is EADIYQTPRYLVIGTGKKITLECSQTMGHDKMYWYQQDPGMELHLIHYSYGVNSTEKGDLSSESTVSRIRTEHFPLTLESARPSHTSQYLCASTSSGAGVANEQFFGPGTRLTVL.

J is TRBJ2-1 and V is TRBV6-1; D unresolved. The CDR3 is 14 amino acids. V lost 7 bases and J lost 7, with 17 bases in between. Per the germline V gene, CDR1 is MNHNS and CDR2 is SASEGT. The CDR3 spells CASISVKPLNEQFF. The CDR3 DNA is TGTGCCAGCATTTCCGTCAAGCCGTTAAATGAGCAGTTCTTC.

V gene TRBV4-2 combines with J gene TRBJ2-7; 12 bases fit TRBD1. This CDR3 spans 15 amino acids. Germline CDR1 reads LGHNA; CDR2 reads YNFKEQ. V lost 5 bases and J lost 5; bases outside the gene matches: 7. The CDR3 DNA is TGTGCCAGCAGCGCCCGGGACAGGGGGCTTCACGAGCAGTACTTC. It encodes CASSARDRGLHEQYF.

Only one count was recorded for this clone. V is TRBV4-2 and J is TRBJ2-1; 14 bases line up with TRBD2. CDR3 size: 16 residues. The germline gives CDR1 LGHNA, CDR2 YNFKEQ. The V segment lost 1 base and the J segment 10 bases; nucleotides outside the gene matches: 6. For the CDR3, the DNA is TGTGCCAGCAGCCAAGTTGGGACTAGCGGGAGCGGGGAGCAGTTCTTC. The encoded protein is CASSQVGTSGSGEQFF.

The V gene is TRBV7-9, the J gene TRBJ1-1; the D is unclear. V dropped 8 bases and J dropped 9 bases, with 25 bases sitting between them. The CDR3 runs to 15 residues. CDR1 is SEHNR, CDR2 FQNEAQ, per germline (reference sequence). The CDR3 spells CASGVGRNSALKAFF. As DNA, the CDR3 is TGTGCCAGCGGCGTGGGCCGGAATAGCGCACTGAAAGCTTTCTTT.

The J gene is TRBJ2-1, the V gene TRBV5-1, with 9 bases matching TRBD2. This CDR3 is 15 amino acids long. V gave up 2 bases and J gave up 2 bases; unmatched junction bases: 2. Germline values: CDR1 SGHRS, CDR2 YFSETQ. The CDR3 DNA sequence: TGCGCCAGCAGCTTCGGGACTAGCACCTACAATGAGCAGTTCTTC. The encoded protein is CASSFGTSTYNEQFF.

The rearrangement uses TRBV28 and TRBJ1-6, with D perhaps matching TRBD1 (6 bases). The germline V gene has CDR1 MDHEN and CDR2 SYDVKM. Deletions cut 3 bases from V and 6 bases from J, with 15 bases between. The CDR3 has 16 residues. CDR3 sequence (DNA): TGTGCCAGCAGTTTCAGCCCTCAGGGGCGTAATTCACCCCTCCACTTT. This encodes CASSFSPQGRNSPLHF.

This clone was counted a single time. The sample has other DNA sequences that encode this CDR3 too. This chain joins TRBV4-1 and TRBJ1-2, with a possible D match to TRBD1 (5 bases). The length of the CDR3 is 14 residues. Between the trimmed V and J ends, which lost 0 bases and 4 bases, there was a span of 9 bases. Germline V gives CDR1 MGHRA, CDR2 YSYEKL. The CDR3 protein is CASSQEQGGYGYTF. CDR3 DNA: TGCGCCAGCAGCCAAGAGCAGGGTGGCTATGGCTACACCTTC.

A note on this clone: In the same sample, other DNA sequences code for this CDR3. The DNA for the CDR3 is TGTGCCAGCAGCTTAGCGGGGGTGGCCAAAAACATTCAGTACTTC. Protein: CASSLAGVAKNIQYF. The rearrangement joins TRBV7-2 to TRBJ2-4, with D possibly called TRBD1 or TRBD2 (5 bases each). CDR1 is SGHTA and CDR2 is FQGNSA in the germline V gene. CDR3 length: 15 residues. V was shortened by 0 bases and J by 1 base, with 7 bases between the two germline ends.

V usage is TRBV7-9 and J usage is TRBJ2-7; D may be TRBD2 (5 bases). The CDR3 is 13 amino acids. Trimming took off 3 bases at V and 6 bases at J, with 12 bases between the two ends. Germline V gene data show CDR1 as SEHNR and CDR2 as FQNEAQ (reference sequence). The CDR3 nucleotides are TGTGCCAGCAGCTTGGATCTAGCCAGCGAGCAGTACTTC. Encoded protein: CASSLDLASEQYF.

This chain joins TRBV28 and TRBJ1-6, with 8 nucleotides matching TRBD1. This CDR3 is built from 15 residues. Germline V gene sequence: CDR1 MDHEN, CDR2 SYDVKM. After removal of 7 bases from V and 7 bases from J, the junction contained 9 bases not matched to a gene. CDR3 sequence: CASTPRQGQNSPLHF. The DNA of the CDR3 is TGTGCCAGCACCCCTCGACAGGGGCAGAATTCACCCCTCCACTTT.

This sequence joins TRBV5-4 and TRBJ2-7; tentative D call: TRBD2 (6 bases). The V and J ends lost 0 bases and 7 bases respectively, with 11 bases between them. The CDR3 runs 13 residues. Germline-derived CDR1 and CDR2 are SGHNT and YYREEE (reference sequence). DNA for the CDR3: TGTGCCAGCAGCTTGGCCTGGGCGGGGGAGCAGTACTTC. As protein: CASSLAWAGEQYF.

This chain uses TRBV2 with TRBJ1-2; D is perhaps TRBD1 (6 bases). Between the trimmed V and J ends, which lost 7 bases and 7 bases, there was a span of 16 bases. Germline values: CDR1 SNHLY, CDR2 FYNNEI. CDR3 length equals 13 residues. CDR3 in amino acids: CASTRQEGLGYTF. The DNA of the CDR3 is TGTGCCAGCACGAGACAGGAGGGGCTTGGCTACACCTTC.

V and J are TRBV27 and TRBJ1-5, with TRBD1 as a possible D gene (6 bases). In germline, CDR1 is MNHEY, CDR2 SMNVEV (reference sequence). Trimming pared 3 bases from V and 3 bases from J, leaving 12 bases between. The CDR3 spans 15 residues. CDR3 DNA sequence: TGTGCCAGCAGTTTGGCCGGGACACCCAATCAGCCCCAGCATTTT. Translating gives CASSLAGTPNQPQHF.

The chain combines TRBV7-8 with TRBJ1-2; D might be TRBD1 (5 bases). The V and J ends lost 5 bases and 6 bases respectively, with 16 bases between them. Per the germline V gene, CDR1 is SGHVS and CDR2 is FQNEAQ. The CDR3 covers 14 residues. The CDR3 reads CASSPNWAGDGYTF. The CDR3 nucleotides read TGTGCCAGCAGCCCAAATTGGGCGGGGGATGGCTACACCTTC.

This clone was seen just once. One end of the junction varies from germline; a read error may be responsible. The rearrangement links TRBV28 to TRBJ1-2; D is perhaps TRBD1 (6 bases). Germline CDR1 is MDHEN and CDR2 is SYDVKM. The CDR3 length is 12 residues. As DNA, the CDR3 is TGTGCCAGCAGTTTAGTAGACGGGGGACACCGCTTC. It encodes CASSLVDGGHRF.

The chain is built from TRBV28 and TRBJ2-2, with D unresolved. Germline-derived CDR1 and CDR2 are MDHEN and SYDVKM. Trimming took off 5 bases at V and 6 bases at J, with 13 bases between the two ends. This CDR3 contains 14 residues. In DNA, the CDR3 is TGTGCCAGCAGTAACAAAAGGTGGTCCGGGGAGCTGTTTTTT. This translates into CASSNKRWSGELFF.

About this clone itself: Germline and junction disagree at one end, which may indicate a read error. The CDR3 nucleotides are TGTGCCAGCAGTGATGGAGGGAGGGGCTGCACCTTC. Translating gives CASSDGGRGCTF. The chain is built from TRBV2 and TRBJ1-2; a weak D match, TRBD1 (5 bases). Germline V gene lookup returns CDR1 SNHLY and CDR2 FYNNEI. There are 12 residues in the CDR3.